The present TCR beta chain was sequenced within a study of shared clonotypes between healthy human individuals. Study-level points and caveats: The naive CD4 repertoires of a few donors were compared, and around 5% of clonotypes were shared. Specimens sampled were limited to blood, with tissue repertoires likely differing.

This CDR3 contains 13 residues. Germline CDR1 is MDHEN and CDR2 is SYDVKM. V lost 5 bases, J lost 3 bases, and 10 bases lay in between. Assay runs were performed at deep level. Under the authors' procedure: Junction-only sequences without quality scores came from ImmunoSEQ, so filtering differed. The table came from immunoSEQ multiplex PCR; TCRdb's copy has only in-frame clones and leaves some out. D and trimming come from the DNA, and the V and J calls and clone size come from that table. This table holds 500,000 to 700,000 clones, 90% to 95% found once. CD45RO negativity and positive selection for CCR7 defined naive CD8 cells, a population that excluded terminally differentiated effector memory CD45RA+ cells. This clone was seen once. What it binds is unknown.

This chain uses TRBV28 with TRBJ1-1; D remains ambiguous. The sequence derives from a woman in her twenties or thirties in good health. The sequenced material came from naive CD8+ T cells sorted from blood. Here the CDR3 DNA reads TGTGCCAGCAGTCCCAGAGGATACACTGAAGCTTTCTTT. Translating it yields CASSPRGYTEAFF.